This entry lists 15 T cell receptor beta chains sequenced from one sample in a study of CD8 T cells in Susac syndrome. Random hexamers were used to reverse transcribe an amount of about 0.5 to 1 ug RNA. One entry per CDR3 protein results from TCRdb running MiXCR on the immunoSEQ multiplex PCR reads. The sample includes around 150,000 distinct CDR3 sequences, about 93% of them seen just once. Sequenced: CD4+ T cells from PBMCs. All receptors come from a human donor in good health.

The chain links TRBV5-1 to TRBJ1-2, with D unresolved. Between the trimmed V and J ends, which lost 4 bases and 4 bases, there was a span of 11 bases. CDR3 length equals 13 residues. Germline lookup yields CDR1 SGHRS and CDR2 YFSETQ. The CDR3 reads CASSEGEVYGYTF. In DNA, the CDR3 is TGCGCCAGCAGCGAGGGAGAGGTCTATGGCTACACCTTC.

This chain connects TRBV29-1 to TRBJ2-7, with TRBD1 matching 11 bases. V gave up 6 bases and J gave up 5 bases; unmatched junction bases: 3. This CDR3 has 12 amino acids. CDR1 is SQVTM, CDR2 ANQGSEA, per germline. In nucleotides, the CDR3 is TGCAGCGTGGACAGGGGGCTCGACGAGCAGTACTTC. Residues: CSVDRGLDEQYF.

The rearrangement joins TRBV10-3 to TRBJ2-7; 8 nucleotides match TRBD1. The CDR3 runs 15 residues. V trimming: 2 bases; J trimming: 4 bases; junction bases outside the gene matches: 7. In germline, CDR1 is ENHRY, CDR2 SYGVKD. DNA for the CDR3: TGTGCCATCAGTGAGGGAGACAGGGGTTCGTACGAGCAGTACTTC. Amino acids: CAISEGDRGSYEQYF.

The chain links TRBV2 to TRBJ2-7; TRBD1 might be the D (6 bases). Germline assignment: CDR1 SNHLY and CDR2 FYNNEI. The CDR3 has 14 residues. V dropped 6 bases and J dropped 1 base, with 13 bases sitting between them. The chain's CDR3 is CASSAEGESYEQYF. As DNA, the CDR3 is TGTGCCAGCAGCGCAGAGGGGGAGTCCTACGAGCAGTACTTC.

The chain carries TRBV6-2 or TRBV6-3 and TRBJ2-7, with D hard to call. V was clipped by 7 bases and J by 0 bases, with 10 bases between them. The CDR3 contains 13 residues. Germline V gene sequence: CDR1 MNHEY, CDR2 SVGEGT. The CDR3 DNA reads TGTGCCAGCACTGATCATAGCTCCTACGAGCAGTACTTC. Protein product: CASTDHSSYEQYF.

As DNA, the CDR3 is TGTGCCAGCAAATGGGACACCCGGGGGACCTACGAGCAGTACTTC. Protein sequence: CASKWDTRGTYEQYF. The V and J genes are TRBV2 and TRBJ2-7; D possibly uses TRBD1 or TRBD2 (6 bases each). Germline CDR1 SNHLY, CDR2 FYNNEI. With 7 bases removed from V and 2 bases from J, the gap between germline ends came to 18 bases. The CDR3 runs 15 residues.

This sequence joins TRBV30 and TRBJ1-1, with a weak D call TRBD1 (5 bases). The V gene lost 5 bases and the J gene lost 2 bases, with 12 bases spanning the gap. The CDR3 runs 13 residues. Germline CDR1 GTSNPN, CDR2 SVGIG (reference sequence). In nucleotides, the CDR3 is TGTGCCTGGGGCAAGACAGCTAACACTGAAGCTTTCTTT. Amino acids: CAWGKTANTEAFF. Full variable domain (outside the CDR3, taken from reference TRBV30 and TRBJ1-1): SQTIHQWPATLVQPVGSPLSLECTVEGTSNPNLYWYRQAAGRGLQLLFYSVGIGQISSEVPQNLSASRPQDRQFILSSKKLLLSDSGFYLCAWGKTANTEAFFGQGTRLTVV.

V and J are TRBV6-1 and TRBJ1-2, with 11 bases lining up with TRBD1. The CDR3 runs to 19 residues. Germline V CDR1 and CDR2: MNHNS, SASEGT. The V gene end was trimmed by 7 bases and the J gene end by 0 bases; junction bases not matched to a gene: 16. CDR3 sequence reads: CASKSQPTGQGVPNYGYTF. The CDR3 coding sequence is TGTGCCAGCAAAAGTCAGCCCACGGGACAGGGGGTCCCTAACTATGGCTACACCTTC.

The chain has TRBV29-1 and TRBJ2-3; 7 bases fit TRBD2. The CDR3 extends over 15 amino acids. Germline CDR1 and CDR2: SQVTM and ANQGSEA. V gave up 3 bases and J gave up 6 bases; unmatched junction bases: 12. In nucleotides, the CDR3 is TGCAGCGTTGAGTCCCGGACTAGGGGTCGGGATACGCAGTATTTT. Protein product: CSVESRTRGRDTQYF.

J is TRBJ2-3 and V is TRBV6-1, with 7 bases identical to TRBD1. This CDR3 has 14 amino acids. The germline gives CDR1 MNHNS, CDR2 SASEGT. V was pared by 7 bases and J by 0 bases, with 4 bases of the junction left unmatched. The CDR3 reads CASKGQLSTDTQYF. CDR3 nucleotide sequence: TGTGCCAGCAAGGGACAGCTTAGCACAGATACGCAGTATTTT.

This clonotype was found a few times. The V call is TRBV29-1, the J call TRBJ2-3; the D is unclear. Trimming left V 4 bases short and J 4 bases short, with 15 bases between. The CDR3 is 14 amino acids. Germline V gene data show CDR1 as SQVTM and CDR2 as ANQGSEA. The CDR3 nucleotides read TGCAGCGTTGGAACCTCGTCCGGTCCAGATACGCAGTATTTT. This translates into CSVGTSSGPDTQYF.

The chain has TRBV7-9 and TRBJ2-3; D is uncertain. CDR1 and CDR2 from the germline V gene are SEHNR and FQNEAQ (reference sequence). CDR3 length: 15 amino acids. V lost 1 base, J lost 2 bases, and 10 bases lay in between. DNA for the CDR3: TGTGCCAGCAGCTTAGTCCTGAGCTTCACAGATACGCAGTATTTT. It is translated as CASSLVLSFTDTQYF.

V is TRBV5-1 and J is TRBJ2-1, with D possibly being TRBD2 (6 bases). Trimming took off 4 bases at V and 8 bases at J, with 13 bases between the two ends. Germline V gene sequence: CDR1 SGHRS, CDR2 YFSETQ. The CDR3 is 13 residues long. The DNA for the CDR3 is TGCGCCAGCAGCGCCGGGAGCAGCGATGAGCAGTTCTTC. Its translation is CASSAGSSDEQFF.

The J gene is TRBJ1-2, the V gene TRBV20-1; D is unresolved. The germline V and J ends were trimmed by 0 bases and 4 bases, with 12 bases remaining between them. The CDR3 totals 14 residues. The germline V gene encodes CDR1 DFQATT and CDR2 SNEGSKA (reference sequence). The CDR3 protein is CSARDSGLTYGYTF. In nucleotides, the CDR3 is TGCAGTGCTAGAGATTCCGGTCTCACCTATGGCTACACCTTC.

The gene calls are TRBV9 and TRBJ1-4; tentatively, D is TRBD1 (6 bases). Trimming removed 4 bases at V and 7 bases at J, with 11 bases between. Germline CDR1 SGDLS, CDR2 YYNGEE. The CDR3 has 13 amino acids. The CDR3 spells CASSTRDTEKLFF. Here the CDR3 DNA reads TGTGCCAGCAGCACCCGGGACACTGAAAAACTGTTTTTT.